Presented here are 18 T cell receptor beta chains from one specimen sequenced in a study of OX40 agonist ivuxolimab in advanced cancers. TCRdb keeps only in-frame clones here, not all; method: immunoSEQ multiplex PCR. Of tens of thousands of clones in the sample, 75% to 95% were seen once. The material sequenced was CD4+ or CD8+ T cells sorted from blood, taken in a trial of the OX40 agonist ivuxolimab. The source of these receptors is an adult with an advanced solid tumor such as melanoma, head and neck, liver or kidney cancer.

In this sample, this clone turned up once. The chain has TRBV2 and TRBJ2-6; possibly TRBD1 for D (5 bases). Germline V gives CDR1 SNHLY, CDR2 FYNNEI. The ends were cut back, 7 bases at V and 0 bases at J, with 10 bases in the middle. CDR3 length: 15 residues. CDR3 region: CASTPQGSGANVLTF. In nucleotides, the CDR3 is TGTGCCAGCACCCCGCAGGGCTCTGGGGCCAACGTCCTGACTTTC.

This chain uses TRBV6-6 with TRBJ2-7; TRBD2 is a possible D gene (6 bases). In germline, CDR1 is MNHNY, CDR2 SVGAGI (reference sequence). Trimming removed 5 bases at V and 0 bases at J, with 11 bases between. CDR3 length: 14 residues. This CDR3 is CASSGGLGSYEQYF. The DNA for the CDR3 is TGTGCCAGCAGTGGGGGACTGGGCTCCTACGAGCAGTACTTC.

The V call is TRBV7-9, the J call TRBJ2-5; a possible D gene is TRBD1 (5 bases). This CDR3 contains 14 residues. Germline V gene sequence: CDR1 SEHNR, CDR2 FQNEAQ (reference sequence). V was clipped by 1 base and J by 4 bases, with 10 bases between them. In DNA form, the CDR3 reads TGTGCCAGCAGCTTAGAGGGGAAGAGAGAGACCCAGTACTTC. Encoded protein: CASSLEGKRETQYF.

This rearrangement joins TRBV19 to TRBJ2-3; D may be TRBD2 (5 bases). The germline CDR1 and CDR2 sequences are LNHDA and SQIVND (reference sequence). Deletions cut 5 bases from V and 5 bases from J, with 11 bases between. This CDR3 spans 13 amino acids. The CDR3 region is CASSAAGGDTQYF. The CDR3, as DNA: TGTGCCAGTAGTGCCGCGGGCGGAGATACGCAGTATTTT.

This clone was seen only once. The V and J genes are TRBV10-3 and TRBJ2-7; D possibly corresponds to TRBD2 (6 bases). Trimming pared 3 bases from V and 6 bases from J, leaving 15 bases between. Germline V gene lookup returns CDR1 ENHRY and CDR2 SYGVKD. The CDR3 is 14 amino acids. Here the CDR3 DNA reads TGTGCCATCAGTGAAGGGGCTGCGGGGAGCGAGCAGTACTTC. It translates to CAISEGAAGSEQYF.

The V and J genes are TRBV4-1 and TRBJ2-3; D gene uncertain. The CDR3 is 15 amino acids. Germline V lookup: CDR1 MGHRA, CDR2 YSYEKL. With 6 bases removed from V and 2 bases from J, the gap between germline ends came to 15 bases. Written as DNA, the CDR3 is TGCGCCAGCAGACCTCGGGCTAGATCCACAGATACGCAGTATTTT. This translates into CASRPRARSTDTQYF.

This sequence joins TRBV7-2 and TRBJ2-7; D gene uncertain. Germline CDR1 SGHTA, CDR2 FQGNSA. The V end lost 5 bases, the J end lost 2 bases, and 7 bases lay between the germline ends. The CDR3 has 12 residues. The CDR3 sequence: CASSQSPYEQYF. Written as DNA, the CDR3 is TGTGCCAGCAGCCAATCCCCCTACGAGCAGTACTTC. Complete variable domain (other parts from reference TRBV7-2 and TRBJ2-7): GAGVSQSPSNKVTEKGKDVELRCDPISGHTALYWYRQSLGQGLEFLIYFQGNSAPDKSGLPSDRFSAERTGGSVSTLTIQRTQQEDSAVYLCASSQSPYEQYFGPGTRLTVT.

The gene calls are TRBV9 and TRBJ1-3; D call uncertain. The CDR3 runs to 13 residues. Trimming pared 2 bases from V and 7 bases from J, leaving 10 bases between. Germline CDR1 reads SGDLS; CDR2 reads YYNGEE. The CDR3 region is CASSVSPRNTIYF. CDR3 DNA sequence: TGTGCCAGCAGCGTGTCCCCGAGGAACACCATATATTTT.

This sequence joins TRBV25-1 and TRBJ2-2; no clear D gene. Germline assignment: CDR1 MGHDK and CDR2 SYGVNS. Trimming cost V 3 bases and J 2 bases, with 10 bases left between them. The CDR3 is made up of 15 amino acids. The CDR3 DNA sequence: TGTGCCAGCAGTGACACGTGGAGAAACACCGGGGAGCTGTTTTTT. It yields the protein CASSDTWRNTGELFF.

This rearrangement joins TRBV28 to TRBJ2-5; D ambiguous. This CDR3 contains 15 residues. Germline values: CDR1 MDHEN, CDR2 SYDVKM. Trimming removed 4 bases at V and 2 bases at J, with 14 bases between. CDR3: CASSSSGGTQETQYF. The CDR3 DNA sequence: TGTGCCAGCAGTTCCTCGGGTGGTACGCAAGAGACCCAGTACTTC.

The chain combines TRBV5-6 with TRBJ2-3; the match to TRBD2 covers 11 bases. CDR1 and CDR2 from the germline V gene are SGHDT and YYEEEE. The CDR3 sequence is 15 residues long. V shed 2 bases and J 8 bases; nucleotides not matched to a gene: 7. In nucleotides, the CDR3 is TGTGCCAGCAGCTTAGGGACTAGCGGTCCAGGTACGCAGTATTTT. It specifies CASSLGTSGPGTQYF.

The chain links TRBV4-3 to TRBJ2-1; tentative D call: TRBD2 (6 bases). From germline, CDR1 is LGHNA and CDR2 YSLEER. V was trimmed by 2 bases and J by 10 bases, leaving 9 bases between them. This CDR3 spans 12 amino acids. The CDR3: CASSQYRGEQFF. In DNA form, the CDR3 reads TGCGCCAGCAGCCAATACCGGGGGGAGCAGTTCTTC.

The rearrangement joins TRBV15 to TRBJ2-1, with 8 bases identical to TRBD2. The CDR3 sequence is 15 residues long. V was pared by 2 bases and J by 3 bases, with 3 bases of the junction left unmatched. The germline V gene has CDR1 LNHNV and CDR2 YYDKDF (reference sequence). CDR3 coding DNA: TGTGCCACCAGCAGACCTAGCGGGTTCTACAATGAGCAGTTCTTC. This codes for CATSRPSGFYNEQFF.

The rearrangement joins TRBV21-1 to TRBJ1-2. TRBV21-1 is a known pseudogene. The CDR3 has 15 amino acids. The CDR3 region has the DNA TGTGCCAGCAGCAAAGGGAGGGGTCTTGGGTATGGCTACACCTTC. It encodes CASSKGRGLGYGYTF.

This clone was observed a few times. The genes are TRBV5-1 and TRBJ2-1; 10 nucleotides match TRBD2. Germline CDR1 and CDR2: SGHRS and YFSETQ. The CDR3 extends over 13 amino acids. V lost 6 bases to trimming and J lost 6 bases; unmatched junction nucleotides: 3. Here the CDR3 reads CASMVAGGNEQFF. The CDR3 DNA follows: TGCGCCAGCATGGTAGCGGGAGGCAATGAGCAGTTCTTC.

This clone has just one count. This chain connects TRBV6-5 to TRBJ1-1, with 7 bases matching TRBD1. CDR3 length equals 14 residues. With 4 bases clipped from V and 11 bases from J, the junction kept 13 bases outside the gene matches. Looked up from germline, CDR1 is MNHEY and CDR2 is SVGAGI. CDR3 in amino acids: CASSWGDREENAFF. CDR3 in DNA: TGTGCCAGCAGTTGGGGAGACAGGGAGGAGAATGCTTTCTTT.

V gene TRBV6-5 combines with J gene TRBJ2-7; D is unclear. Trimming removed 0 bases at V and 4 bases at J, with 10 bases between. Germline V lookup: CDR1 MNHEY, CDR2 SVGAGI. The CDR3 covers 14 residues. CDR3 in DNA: TGTGCCAGCAGTTACTCATGGGTTGGATACGAGCAGTACTTC. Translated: CASSYSWVGYEQYF.

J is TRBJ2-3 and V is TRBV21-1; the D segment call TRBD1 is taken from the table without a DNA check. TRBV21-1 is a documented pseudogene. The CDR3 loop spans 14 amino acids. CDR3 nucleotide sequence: TGTGCCAGTAGGCTAGGGACAGGGAGAGATACGCAGTATTTT. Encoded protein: CASRLGTGRDTQYF.